Below are 2 T cell receptor beta chains sequenced from a single sample in a study of blood T cell repertoires in COVID-19 (dated by TCRdb to about 2020). Library preparation was by the immunoSEQ multiplex PCR assay. TCRdb mirrors the immuneACCESS table, restricted to in-frame sequences. Some clones are absent from its copies; in checked studies, under half trace to an unresolved V gene, and the reason for the others is unknown. Present in this sample are approximately 94,000 clones, around four fifths of which were seen just once. Clones ranked in the top ten supply less than 35% of the sample. Material for sequencing was peripheral blood. Every receptor here comes from a man in his 70s with active or convalescent COVID-19.

The sample holds a few counts of this clone. The chain combines TRBV5-6 with TRBJ2-1, with 8 bases identical to TRBD2. CDR1 SGHDT and CDR2 YYEEEE come from the germline V gene. V dropped 0 bases and J dropped 7; count of bases not matched to a gene: 6. CDR3 length equals 15 residues. The CDR3 loop reads CASSLGVGRVNEQFF. In DNA form, the CDR3 reads TGTGCCAGCAGCTTGGGAGTCGGGAGGGTTAATGAGCAGTTCTTC.

This sequence joins TRBV12-5 and TRBJ2-1; 7 nucleotides agree with TRBD1. This CDR3 comprises 17 residues. Germline V lookup: CDR1 LGHNT, CDR2 FRNRAP. Germline trimming cut 2 bases from V and 8 bases from J; bases unmatched to any gene: 15. The chain's CDR3 is CASGLPAGTASFHEQFF. The CDR3 region has the DNA TGTGCTAGTGGTTTGCCAGCCGGGACAGCCTCTTTCCATGAGCAGTTCTTC.